This T cell receptor (beta chain) is from a study of blood T cell repertoires in COVID-19. Background on the study: COVID-19 samples from acute and convalescent phases originated in the United States, Italy and Spain. In each case, the material was cDNA or gDNA derived from T cells, B-cell-depleted T cells, or PBMCs.

Method: immunoSEQ multiplex PCR; TCRdb's copy keeps in-frame clones and lacks some. The sample includes over 200,000 clones, roughly 88% of them seen just once. Donors were grouped by their self-reported clinical history. A COVID-19 case had been met by exposed participants during the 2 weeks before study entry. Losses at the gene ends were 3 bases for V and 4 bases for J; bases not matched to a gene: 7. The length of the CDR3 is 16 residues. The germline CDR1 and CDR2 sequences are MNHEY and SMNVEV (reference sequence). The source is a woman in her twenties or thirties who had been exposed to COVID-19. The rearrangement links TRBV27 to TRBJ2-3, with 10 bases that match TRBD2. Sequenced input: PBMCs or T cells enriched from blood (not recorded which). CDR3 bases: TGTGCCAGCAGTTTTTATGTAGCGGGAGGCGCAGATACGCAGTATTTT. Translating it yields CASSFYVAGGADTQYF.